Listed below are T cell receptor beta chains from one sample, sequenced in a study of blood T cell repertoires in COVID-19. Clones were sequenced by immunoSEQ multiplex PCR, and TCRdb holds only the in-frame ones, with some missing. The sample has some 75,000 clones; approximately 86% are singletons. Sequenced input: peripheral blood. These receptor sequences come from a man at least 80 years old with COVID-19, enrolled during active disease. CDR3s include the opening cysteine and the closing phenylalanine or tryptophan. Fields, in order: clone size, V gene, D gene, J gene, CDR3 DNA, CDR3 protein. The D gene is left open where the match is weak. Rows give clone size only sometimes, using once, few, many, or a class for an expanded clone.

-	TRBV20-1	-	TRBJ1-1	TGCAGTGCTACAGGGAACACTGAAGCTTTCTTT	CSATGNTEAFF
-	TRBV6-1	-	TRBJ1-4	TGTGCCAGCAGTGATATCGGGGCAACTAATGAAAAACTGTTTTTT	CASSDIGATNEKLFF
-	TRBV6-5	-	TRBJ1-5	TGTGCCAGCTCGTTACAGGGCTTAGATCAGCCCCAGCATTTT	CASSLQGLDQPQHF
-	TRBV10-3	TRBD2	TRBJ2-5	TGTGCCATCAGTGAGTCGACTAGCGGGGATCAAGAGACCCAGTACTTC	CAISESTSGDQETQYF
-	TRBV7-2	-	TRBJ2-1	TGTGCCAGCAGCTCCGGGGGGCGGCCAGATTTGCAGTTCTTC	CASSSGGRPDLQFF
-	TRBV6-2/TRBV6-3	TRBD1	TRBJ2-7	TGTGCCAGCAGTTACGGGACAGCGACCGCCTACGAGCAGTACTTC	CASSYGTATAYEQYF
-	TRBV6-5	-	TRBJ2-3	TGTGCCAGCACGGGAACAGATACGCAGTATTTT	CASTGTDTQYF
-	TRBV11-2	-	TRBJ1-3	TGTGCCAGCAGCTTAGCTAGTTGGACAGCCTCTGGAAACACCATATATTTT	CASSLASWTASGNTIYF
-	TRBV7-2	TRBD1	TRBJ1-2	TGTGCCAGCAGCGTCTACAGGGGGCGAGGCTACACCTTC	CASSVYRGRGYTF
-	TRBV3-1/TRBV3-2	-	TRBJ2-7	TGTGCCAGCAGCCAAGAGGGGGGGGCCATCTCCTACGAGCAGTACTTC	CASSQEGGAISYEQYF
-	TRBV2	-	TRBJ1-5	TGTGCCAGCAGTGAAGTTACAGTTCCACAGCATTTT	CASSEVTVPQHF
few	TRBV4-2	TRBD2	TRBJ2-7	TGTGCCAGCAGCCAAGATGGGTCTCCGGGACTAGCGGGGGGATACGAGCAGTACTTC	CASSQDGSPGLAGGYEQYF
-	TRBV13	TRBD1	TRBJ2-6	TGTGCCAGCAGCAGATCGGACAGGGTCCCATCTGGGGCCAACGTCCTGACTTTC	CASSRSDRVPSGANVLTF
-	TRBV3-1/TRBV3-2	-	TRBJ2-1	TGTGCCAGCAGCCAAGATGTGCCTAGCTGGGGGGATGAGCAGTTCTTC	CASSQDVPSWGDEQFF
-	TRBV5-4	TRBD2	TRBJ2-7	TGTGCCAGCAGCTTAGGGCGAGGCGCGGGGGGCGAGCAGTACTTC	CASSLGRGAGGEQYF
-	TRBV9	-	TRBJ2-2	TGTGCCAGCAGCGCCCCCCCCGGGGCCGGGGAGCTGTTTTTT	CASSAPPGAGELFF
-	TRBV4-2	-	TRBJ2-7	TGTGCCAGCAGACCAAGCAGGGGAACCTTCTACGAGCAGTACTTC	CASRPSRGTFYEQYF
-	TRBV6-2/TRBV6-3	TRBD1	TRBJ2-1	TGTGCCAGCAGCCAAGGGACAGGTGCCTACAATGAGCAGTTCTTC	CASSQGTGAYNEQFF
-	TRBV5-1	TRBD1	TRBJ2-7	TGCGCCAGCAGCTTCCGGGACAGGGGCCCCGGGGAGCAGTACTTC	CASSFRDRGPGEQYF
-	TRBV2	-	TRBJ1-5	TGTGCCAGCAGCTTTGACAGTAGCAATCAGCCCCAGCATTTT	CASSFDSSNQPQHF
-	TRBV4-2	-	TRBJ1-5	TGTGCCAGCAGCCGGGAACAGGGTCAGCCCCAGCATTTT	CASSREQGQPQHF
-	TRBV5-5	TRBD2	TRBJ2-1	TGTGCCAGCAGCTTTGCCGGGACTAGCGGGGGGGCAAATGAGCAGTTCTTC	CASSFAGTSGGANEQFF
-	TRBV11-3	TRBD1	TRBJ1-1	TGTGCCAGCAGCTCCAGGGGGACTGAAGCTTTCTTT	CASSSRGTEAFF
-	TRBV11-2	-	TRBJ2-3	TGTGCCAGCAGCTTAACGGGGCCCACAGGGACCACAGATACGCAGTATTTT	CASSLTGPTGTTDTQYF
few	TRBV7-8	-	TRBJ1-4	TGTGCCAGCAGCTTAGGGGGGGGCCGAAGTAATGAAAAACTGTTTTTT	CASSLGGGRSNEKLFF
-	TRBV7-2	TRBD2	TRBJ2-2	TGTGCCAGCAGCTCCGCGTTGGGACTAGCGGGGGTTACCGGGGAGCTGTTTTTT	CASSSALGLAGVTGELFF
-	TRBV6-1	TRBD1	TRBJ2-3	TGTGCCAGCAGTGTCGGGGACAGGCGTACCACAGATACGCAGTATTTT	CASSVGDRRTTDTQYF
few	TRBV19	TRBD1	TRBJ1-5	TGTGCCAGTAGTATAGGGGGGACAGGGAATCAGCCCCAGCATTTT	CASSIGGTGNQPQHF
-	TRBV5-1	-	TRBJ2-7	TGCGCCAGCAGCTTGGACAGGGTGGGATCGGGCGAGCAGTACTTC	CASSLDRVGSGEQYF
few	TRBV12-3/TRBV12-4	-	TRBJ2-3	TGTGCCAGCAGTTTAGAGGCGGGGACGCAGTATTTT	CASSLEAGTQYF
-	TRBV19	TRBD1	TRBJ2-7	TGTGCCAGTAGTACGGGACAGCCCGGGGACGAGCAGTACTTC	CASSTGQPGDEQYF
-	TRBV11-3	-	TRBJ2-2	TGTGCCAGCAGCTTGGGACACAGGGCGGCCGGGGAGCTGTTTTTT	CASSLGHRAAGELFF
-	TRBV19	-	TRBJ2-3	TGTGCCAGTAGTATAGGCAGGGTTCAAACAGATACGCAGTATTTT	CASSIGRVQTDTQYF
-	TRBV18	-	TRBJ1-2	TGTGCCAGCTCACCAAGGGGCAGGGATTTTGGCTACACCTTC	CASSPRGRDFGYTF
-	TRBV28	-	TRBJ1-2	TGTGCCAGCAGTGCGGGGGCGGGCTATGGCTACACCTTC	CASSAGAGYGYTF
-	TRBV5-1	TRBD1	TRBJ1-2	TGCGCCAGCAGCTTGGGCGGGACAGGCCACTATGGCTACACCTTC	CASSLGGTGHYGYTF
-	TRBV5-1	-	TRBJ1-2	TGCGCCAGCAGGAGGGAGCAGGGGACTAACTATGGCTACACCTTC	CASRREQGTNYGYTF
-	TRBV5-6	-	TRBJ1-4	TGTGCCAGCAGCTTCCCTACAGGAAATGAAAAACTGTTTTTT	CASSFPTGNEKLFF
-	TRBV6-2/TRBV6-3	-	TRBJ1-6	TGTGCCAGCAGTTACGGTACCTCTCTCTTTAGCCTCCACTTT	CASSYGTSLFSLHF
-	TRBV21-1	-	TRBJ1-5	TGTGCCAGCAGCAAAGTAGGAGTTTCGGATAGCAATCAGCCCCAGCATTTT	CASSKVGVSDSNQPQHF
-	TRBV6-5	-	TRBJ1-5	TGTGCCTGTGGGAGTAGCAATCAGCCCCAGCATTTT	CACGSSNQPQHF
-	TRBV6-6	-	TRBJ1-5	TGTGCCAGCAGTTACTCAGCTCAGCCCCAGCATTTT	CASSYSAQPQHF